The 12 T cell receptor beta chains in this list originate from one sample, sequenced in a study of CD4+ T cells in melanoma. Data came from immunoSEQ multiplex PCR; TCRdb stores just in-frame clones and leaves some out. The profile covers about 55,000 clones, with 60% to 80% appearing a single time and 4.5% to 5.5% taken by the ten largest. Sequencing was carried out using tumor tissue. The origin of the receptors is a human donor with melanoma.

The V call is TRBV5-1, the J call TRBJ2-2, with 11 nucleotides matching TRBD1. Germline V CDR1 and CDR2: SGHRS, YFSETQ. The CDR3 sequence is 17 residues long. The trim removed 0 bases at V and 6 bases at J, leaving 7 bases unmatched. The CDR3 protein is CASSLGSGTGGSGELFF. The CDR3 coding sequence is TGCGCCAGCAGCTTGGGATCCGGGACAGGGGGTTCCGGGGAGCTGTTTTTT.

The chain links TRBV7-8 to TRBJ2-4, with unresolved D. The V gene lost 3 bases and the J gene lost 0 bases, with 9 bases spanning the gap. CDR1 and CDR2 (germline): SGHVS, FQNEAQ. This CDR3 spans 15 amino acids. The CDR3 protein is CASSLDQVAKNIQYF. The CDR3 DNA follows: TGTGCCAGCAGCTTGGACCAGGTAGCCAAAAACATTCAGTACTTC.

This clone is medium-sized in the sample. The V gene is TRBV7-9, the J gene TRBJ2-5, with 11 bases identical to TRBD2. Germline V CDR1 and CDR2: SEHNR, FQNEAQ (reference sequence). CDR3 size: 15 residues. Trimming cost V 2 bases and J 7 bases; bases outside gene matches: 6. The CDR3 nucleotides read TGTGCCAGCAGCTTACTAGCGGGGGGCCCTCGGACCCAGTACTTC. Translating gives CASSLLAGGPRTQYF.

V gene TRBV6-5 combines with J gene TRBJ2-1; weak D call: TRBD2 (5 bases). The V gene's germline CDR1 is MNHEY and CDR2 SVGAGI. The CDR3 totals 13 residues. V was cut by 6 bases and J by 6 bases, with 12 bases left in between. CDR3 DNA: TGTGCCAGCAGCCCATCCGGGGTCAATGAGCAGTTCTTC. Its translation: CASSPSGVNEQFF.

V and J are TRBV28 and TRBJ2-1; D is perhaps TRBD2 (5 bases). Germline values: CDR1 MDHEN, CDR2 SYDVKM. With 4 bases removed from V and 12 bases from J, the gap between germline ends came to 13 bases. CDR3 length equals 12 residues. CDR3 region: CASSSSGSGQFF. Written as DNA, the CDR3 is TGTGCCAGCAGTTCCTCGGGGAGTGGGCAGTTCTTC.

The chain employs TRBV6-6 and TRBJ1-1; TRBD1 aligns across 10 bases. The CDR3 sequence is 15 residues long. Germline V gene lookup returns CDR1 MNHNY and CDR2 SVGAGI (reference sequence). With 7 bases clipped from V and 0 bases from J, the junction kept 5 bases outside the gene matches. CDR3 DNA: TGTGCCAGCAAGACAGGGGGCCCCATGAACACTGAAGCTTTCTTT. Amino acids: CASKTGGPMNTEAFF.

This chain's CDR3 is CASSHDRPGYTF. CDR3 bases: TGTGCCAGCAGCCACGACAGGCCGGGCTACACCTTC. This sequence joins TRBV28 and TRBJ1-2, with D perhaps TRBD1 (6 bases). Germline CDR1 and CDR2: MDHEN and SYDVKM. With 6 bases removed from V and 8 bases from J, the gap between germline ends came to 13 bases. This CDR3 is built from 12 residues.

The genes are TRBV5-1 and TRBJ1-2; 8 bases fit TRBD1. The J segment lost 6 bases and the V segment lost 2 bases, leaving 9 bases of the junction unmatched. The CDR3 is 15 amino acids. CDR1 and CDR2 (germline): SGHRS, YFSETQ. The CDR3 bases are TGCGCCAGCAGCTTCGTTGGAATGACAGGGGATGGCTACACCTTC. Translating gives CASSFVGMTGDGYTF.

This chain links TRBV14 with TRBJ1-6; D remains unclear. Trimming cost V 0 bases and J 7 bases, with 7 bases left between them. The germline V gene encodes CDR1 SGHDN and CDR2 FVKESK. The CDR3 extends over 14 amino acids. The chain's CDR3 is CASSQEYPNSPLHF. CDR3 nucleotides: TGTGCCAGCAGCCAAGAGTATCCCAATTCACCCCTCCACTTT.

This sequence joins TRBV4-1 and TRBJ2-1; D gene uncertain. This CDR3 has 17 residues. The germline CDR1 and CDR2 sequences are MGHRA and YSYEKL. V shed 0 bases and J shed 0 bases, with 12 bases lying between them. CDR3 sequence: CASSQDVLVSSYNEQFF. The CDR3, as DNA: TGCGCCAGCAGCCAAGATGTCCTAGTGAGCTCCTACAATGAGCAGTTCTTC.

The CDR3: CSVVPGSNTGELFF. CDR3 sequence (DNA): TGCAGCGTTGTTCCGGGATCGAACACCGGGGAGCTGTTTTTT. The J gene is TRBJ2-2, the V gene TRBV29-1, with TRBD2 as a possible D gene (5 bases). V lost 4 bases to trimming and J lost 0 bases, with 9 bases between them. The CDR3 totals 14 residues. Germline assignment: CDR1 SQVTM and CDR2 ANQGSEA.

The chain combines TRBV7-8 with TRBJ2-5; D remains ambiguous. V was cut by 2 bases and J by 2 bases, with 15 bases left in between. Germline lookup yields CDR1 SGHVS and CDR2 FQNEAQ. The CDR3 contains 16 residues. The CDR3 region is CASSLYRRGLQETQYF. In DNA form, the CDR3 reads TGTGCCAGCAGCTTATATAGGAGAGGTTTACAAGAGACCCAGTACTTC.